One TCR beta chain is described in this entry. Its antigen is still unknown. These data are taken from a study of CD8 T cells in ankylosing spondylitis. Via MiXCR, TCRdb re-called the 5' RACE reads, giving one row per CDR3 protein. The data show about 390,000 distinct CDR3 sequences, about a fifth seen once. Per the germline V gene, CDR1 is MDHEN and CDR2 is SYDVKM. The CDR3 spans 13 residues. V shed 6 bases and J shed 3 bases, with 8 bases lying between them. Whole-study findings and limits: Within ankylosing spondylitis blood, a TCR beta motif made up of seven to nine highly homologous variants appeared to be characteristic. Earlier work had already found some motif variants in reactive arthritis synovial fluid and blood.

The J gene is TRBJ2-2, the V gene TRBV28; no definite D call. The TCR originated in a male donor with ankylosing spondylitis. The sequencing sample was made of blood, either unsorted or a sorted T cell fraction (not recorded which). Here the CDR3 DNA reads TGTGCCAGCAGCCCACCTGACACCGGGGAGCTGTTTTTT. Translating gives CASSPPDTGELFF.